This TCR beta chain was identified in a study of blood T cell repertoires in COVID-19. For the study at large: Some COVID-19 samples were acute and others convalescent; all came from the United States, Italy and Spain. The cDNA or gDNA used as material had been derived from T cells, B-cell-depleted T cells, or PBMCs.

The CDR3 runs to 13 residues. CDR1 is SNHLY and CDR2 is FYNNEI in the germline V gene. The V and J ends lost 9 bases and 2 bases respectively, with 14 bases between them. Authors' analysis steps: Reference gene primer amplification in the assay estimated nucleated cell counts. The data were produced by immunoSEQ multiplex PCR, yet TCRdb's version contains in-frame clones alone and is incomplete. That table supplies the V and J calls and clone size; D and trimming were determined from the DNA. The sample shows 50,000 to 70,000 clones, 75% to 90% of them seen only once. The source is a human donor with active COVID-19. The donor label of this sample is uncertain. The V gene is TRBV2, the J gene TRBJ2-7; tentative D call: TRBD1 (7 bases). The sample taken for sequencing was peripheral blood. The CDR3 here is CARGGQSPYEQYF. CDR3 coding DNA: TGTGCCAGGGGGGGACAGTCGCCCTACGAGCAGTACTTC.